Shown below are 32 T cell receptor beta chains from a single sample sequenced in a study of T cell repertoires in cytomegalovirus infection (dated by TCRdb to the late 2010s). The run used an Illumina HiSeq 1500. Through fastp at Q25 and MiXCR, TCRdb rebuilt clones from the public reads, retaining in-frame beta chains. Identical CDR3 proteins give one entry, which carries the most common genes and DNA. Within this sample are 400,000 or so distinct CDR3 sequences, with around 32% of them counted one time only. The leading ten clones occupy roughly 13% of the sample. The specimen was PBMCs. The receptors shown here come from a human donor in good health (CMV status not recorded). Some clones in this sample may be carry-over from other donors' samples.

V usage is TRBV5-1 and J usage is TRBJ2-3; 9 bases agree with TRBD2. Germline CDR1 reads SGHRS; CDR2 reads YFSETQ. The CDR3 covers 16 residues. V shed 4 bases, J shed 0 bases, and the junction held 6 bases outside the gene matches. CDR3 region: CASSPAGGQSTDTQYF. DNA for the CDR3: TGCGCCAGCAGCCCCGCGGGGGGGCAGAGCACAGATACGCAGTATTTT.

This clonotype has at least ten counts. The rearrangement links TRBV20-1 to TRBJ1-6, with 7 bases fitting TRBD1. The V gene end was trimmed by 3 bases and the J gene end by 7 bases; junction bases not matched to a gene: 9. The germline V gene has CDR1 DFQATT and CDR2 SNEGSKA (reference sequence). CDR3 length equals 15 residues. CDR3 DNA sequence: TGCAGTGCTAGGATGACAGGGAATAACAATTCACCCCTCCACTTT. Amino acids: CSARMTGNNNSPLHF.

This sequence joins TRBV19 and TRBJ1-5; D is unresolved. Trimming removed 5 bases from V and 2 bases from J, with 13 bases in between. Per germline, CDR1 LNHDA and CDR2 SQIVND (reference sequence). This CDR3 is built from 15 residues. The CDR3 nucleotides are TGTGCCAGTAGTGCCCGAAGCGAGGGCAATCAGCCCCAGCATTTT. Its translation is CASSARSEGNQPQHF.

The DNA of the CDR3 is TGTGCCAGCAGTGAAAATCCTTACTACGAGCAGTACTTC. The encoded protein is CASSENPYYEQYF. The genes are TRBV2 and TRBJ2-7; no clear D gene. Trimming took 2 bases from V and 3 from J, leaving 8 bases between them. The CDR3 is 13 residues long. Germline assignment: CDR1 SNHLY and CDR2 FYNNEI. The full variable domain, with the rest looked up from reference TRBV2 and TRBJ2-7, is EPEVTQTPSHQVTQMGQEVILRCVPISNHLYFYWYRQILGQKVEFLVSFYNNEISEKSEIFDDQFSVERPDGSNFTLKIRSTKLEDSAMYFCASSENPYYEQYFGPGTRLTVT.

This clonotype appeared many times. The chain couples TRBV7-2 to TRBJ2-7; D not certain. The CDR3 covers 13 residues. Germline CDR1 SGHTA, CDR2 FQGNSA. V dropped 5 bases and J dropped 2 bases, with 10 bases sitting between them. The CDR3 nucleotides are TGTGCCAGCAGCCTCCAGAATACCTACGAGCAGTACTTC. Its protein is CASSLQNTYEQYF.

This clonotype was detected only a few times. The chain uses TRBV27 and TRBJ2-7; 8 nucleotides align to TRBD1. The germline CDR1 and CDR2 sequences are MNHEY and SMNVEV (reference sequence). The CDR3 length is 15 residues. V trimming: 5 bases; J trimming: 2 bases; junction bases outside the gene matches: 8. CDR3 protein: CASSVNRDRTYEQYF. The DNA of the CDR3 is TGTGCCAGCAGTGTCAACCGGGACAGGACCTACGAGCAGTACTTC.

About this clonotype: Likely a read error: the CDR3 ends without its conserved phenylalanine or tryptophan. The DNA of the CDR3 is TGTGCCAGCAGCCGAAGCCCCTGGACAGGGAGCTCCTATAATTCACCCCTCCACTGT. Amino acids: CASSRSPWTGSSYNSPLHC. The rearrangement joins TRBV3-1 to TRBJ1-6, with 8 nucleotides matching TRBD1. The CDR3 has 19 amino acids. J gave up 0 bases and V 4 bases, and 11 bases lay outside the gene matches. Germline V CDR1 and CDR2: LGHDT, YNNKEL (reference sequence).

Details on this clonotype: A clone one base away is much larger, so this may be a read error. The chain combines TRBV11-2 with TRBJ1-2; 8 bases match TRBD1. Germline V CDR1 and CDR2: SGHAT, FQNNGV. The CDR3 loop spans 13 amino acids. CDR3 sequence reads: CASSPDRGHGHTF. The CDR3 DNA follows: TGTGCCAGCAGCCCTGACAGGGGCCATGGCCACACCTTC.

Regarding this clonotype: The CDR3 ends on some other residue instead of the conserved phenylalanine or tryptophan, so this is likely a read error. No DNA is shown, since the ends of the CDR3 on it are uncertain; the CDR3 is the one TCRdb lists. The chain couples TRBV7-2 to TRBJ1-2; TRBD1 is taken as the D call from the table, unchecked against the DNA. The CDR3 is 13 amino acids long, termini counted. CDR1 is SGHTA, CDR2 FQGNSA, per germline. CDR3 in amino acids: CASSQGQGYGYTI.

The sample holds a few counts of this clonotype. This chain uses TRBV5-6 with TRBJ1-5; D gene uncertain. In germline, CDR1 is SGHDT, CDR2 YYEEEE. The CDR3 has 14 amino acids. The V gene lost 2 bases and the J gene lost 8 bases, with 14 bases spanning the gap. Here the CDR3 DNA reads TGTGCCAGCAGCTTCGTCCCAGGACGCAAGCCCCAGCATTTT. Translated, it gives CASSFVPGRKPQHF.

This clonotype was counted many times. The V call is TRBV6-1, the J call TRBJ1-5; 7 bases map to TRBD1. The V and J ends lost 6 bases and 4 bases, in that order; junction bases with no gene match: 6. The CDR3 is 14 amino acids. From germline, CDR1 is MNHNS and CDR2 SASEGT. This CDR3 is CASRGTAPNQPQHF. The CDR3 DNA reads TGTGCCAGCAGAGGGACAGCACCTAATCAGCCCCAGCATTTT.

This chain links TRBV27 with TRBJ2-3; 8 nucleotides line up with TRBD2. J was trimmed by 0 bases and V by 2 bases; bases with no gene match: 4. The V gene's germline CDR1 is MNHEY and CDR2 SMNVEV (reference sequence). CDR3 length: 16 amino acids. CDR3 bases: TGTGCCAGCAGTTTACCGCGGGGGGACAGCACAGATACGCAGTATTTT. Translated: CASSLPRGDSTDTQYF.

The V call is TRBV6-6, the J call TRBJ1-6; tentative D call: TRBD1 (6 bases). From germline, CDR1 is MNHNY and CDR2 SVGAGI (reference sequence). V was clipped by 7 bases and J by 3 bases, with 10 bases between them. The CDR3 is made up of 14 amino acids. This chain's CDR3 is CASTDRHYNSPLHF. In DNA, the CDR3 is TGTGCCAGCACCGACAGGCACTATAATTCACCCCTCCACTTT.

The J gene is TRBJ1-2, the V gene TRBV5-5, with 8 nucleotides matching TRBD1. V lost 4 bases and J lost 6; bases outside the gene matches: 8. The CDR3 runs 14 residues. Per germline, CDR1 SGHKS and CDR2 YYEKEE (reference sequence). The CDR3 spells CASSPDRDPDGYTF. The CDR3 DNA sequence: TGTGCCAGCAGCCCGGACAGGGATCCGGATGGCTACACCTTC.

The gene calls are TRBV7-8 and TRBJ1-6; D is perhaps TRBD1 (5 bases). V gave up 2 bases and J gave up 3 bases, with 8 bases separating them. Germline-derived CDR1 and CDR2 are SGHVS and FQNEAQ. CDR3 length: 15 residues. The CDR3 coding sequence is TGTGCCAGCAGCTTACAGGGAAACTATAATTCACCCCTCCACTTT. Translating gives CASSLQGNYNSPLHF.

This clonotype was detected only a few times. V usage is TRBV6-6 and J usage is TRBJ2-7; 8 bases map to TRBD1. V lost 6 bases to trimming and J lost 5 bases; unmatched junction nucleotides: 12. This CDR3 spans 15 amino acids. From germline, CDR1 is MNHNY and CDR2 SVGAGI (reference sequence). The chain's CDR3 is CASSLVGQARDEQYF. In DNA form, the CDR3 reads TGTGCCAGCAGCCTAGTGGGACAGGCACGGGACGAGCAGTACTTC.

This clonotype was observed a few times. This sequence joins TRBV27 and TRBJ2-1; 9 nucleotides line up with TRBD2. V shed 3 bases, J shed 5 bases, and the junction held 5 bases outside the gene matches. The CDR3 covers 15 residues. Germline V gene sequence: CDR1 MNHEY, CDR2 SMNVEV (reference sequence). This chain's CDR3 is CASSFRLAGNNEQFF. The CDR3 DNA follows: TGTGCCAGCAGTTTTCGGCTAGCGGGGAACAATGAGCAGTTCTTC.

In its sample, this clonotype was seen many times. V is TRBV4-1 and J is TRBJ1-2; no clear D gene. The V gene's germline CDR1 is MGHRA and CDR2 YSYEKL. V was clipped by 5 bases and J by 2 bases, with 12 bases between them. This CDR3 has 14 amino acids. The CDR3 loop is CASSKSARNYGYTF. In nucleotides, the CDR3 is TGCGCCAGCAGCAAAAGTGCACGGAACTATGGCTACACCTTC.

V and J are TRBV5-1 and TRBJ2-3, with 10 bases lining up with TRBD2. Germline CDR1 is SGHRS and CDR2 is YFSETQ. The CDR3 is made up of 16 amino acids. The trim removed 4 bases at V and 2 bases at J, leaving 7 bases unmatched. The CDR3: CASSRGLAEYTDTQYF. For the CDR3, the DNA is TGCGCCAGCAGCCGCGGACTAGCGGAGTACACAGATACGCAGTATTTT.

V is TRBV5-4 and J is TRBJ2-7; D tentatively reads TRBD1 or TRBD2 (6 bases each). In germline, CDR1 is SGHNT, CDR2 YYREEE (reference sequence). V lost 4 bases and J lost 6, with 17 bases in between. The CDR3 is made up of 14 amino acids. As DNA, the CDR3 is TGTGCCAGCAGCCGGTGGGGGCAGGGAGGCGAGCAGTACTTC. Residues: CASSRWGQGGEQYF.

A few counts support this clonotype. V usage is TRBV6-6 and J usage is TRBJ2-6, with D hard to call. V was shortened by 6 bases and J by 9 bases, with 9 bases between the two germline ends. Germline-derived CDR1 and CDR2 are MNHNY and SVGAGI (reference sequence). The CDR3 consists of 12 residues. Written as DNA, the CDR3 is TGTGCCAGCAGCGGGCGGAACAACGTCCTGACTTTC. Protein sequence: CASSGRNNVLTF.

This clonotype was counted at least ten times. The genes are TRBV12-3 or TRBV12-4 and TRBJ2-7; D is undetermined. V was trimmed by 6 bases and J by 3 bases, leaving 15 bases between them. This CDR3 has 14 residues. CDR3 nucleotide sequence: TGTGCCAGCAGCTCTACGACGGGCGGCTACGAGCAGTACTTC. Translating gives CASSSTTGGYEQYF.

The chain couples TRBV7-9 to TRBJ2-2; perhaps TRBD1 as D (6 bases). The CDR3 is 17 amino acids. Trimming removed 4 bases from V and 4 bases from J, with 19 bases in between. CDR1 is SEHNR, CDR2 FQNEAQ, per germline (reference sequence). DNA of the CDR3: TGTGCCAGCAGCTCCCAGGGGCGAGGAGTTTTCACCGGGGAGCTGTTTTTT. Encoded protein: CASSSQGRGVFTGELFF.

V is TRBV12-3 or TRBV12-4 and J is TRBJ2-4; D is unclear. The CDR3 has 13 amino acids. V was cut by 7 bases and J by 1 base, with 8 bases left in between. CDR3 amino acids: CASTAGAKNIQYF. The CDR3 DNA reads TGTGCCAGCACGGCCGGGGCCAAAAACATTCAGTACTTC.

There are a few counts of this clonotype. J is TRBJ2-1 and V is TRBV7-2; D is perhaps TRBD2 (6 bases). Germline assignment: CDR1 SGHTA and CDR2 FQGNSA. Between the trimmed V and J ends, which lost 1 base and 9 bases, there was a span of 19 bases. The CDR3 extends over 16 amino acids. This CDR3 is CASSLEWAGPQVEQFF. CDR3 sequence (DNA): TGTGCCAGCAGCTTAGAATGGGCGGGGCCGCAGGTTGAGCAGTTCTTC.

This clonotype was seen a handful of times. The chain has TRBV11-2 and TRBJ2-1; D ambiguous. Trimming took off 4 bases at V and 7 bases at J, with 20 bases between the two ends. Per germline, CDR1 SGHAT and CDR2 FQNNGV. This CDR3 is 16 amino acids long. The CDR3 DNA follows: TGTGCCAGCAGCTCAAAACCCGGACCGCCTTGGAATGAGCAGTTCTTC. This translates into CASSSKPGPPWNEQFF. The variable domain in full, with the rest retrieved from reference TRBV11-2 and TRBJ2-1, is EAGVAQSPRYKIIEKRQSVAFWCNPISGHATLYWYQQILGQGPKLLIQFQNNGVVDDSQLPKDRFSAERLKGVDSTLKIQPAKLEDSAVYLCASSSKPGPPWNEQFFGPGTRLTVL.

This clonotype was detected many times. The chain uses TRBV7-9 and TRBJ2-5; D gene ambiguous. Germline CDR1 reads SEHNR; CDR2 reads FQNEAQ (reference sequence). Trimming removed 5 bases from V and 1 base from J, with 11 bases in between. The CDR3 covers 14 residues. The CDR3 DNA reads as TGTGCCAGCAGCCCCCGGGCGCTCCAAGAGACCCAGTACTTC. It is translated as CASSPRALQETQYF.

The chain combines TRBV7-6 with TRBJ1-6; no reliable D call. V was clipped by 5 bases and J by 7 bases, with 18 bases between them. From germline, CDR1 is SGHVS and CDR2 FNYEAQ. The CDR3 runs 16 residues. In DNA, the CDR3 is TGTGCCAGCAGCCCGTACGGACCGGGAAAAAATTCACCCCTCCACTTT. It codes for CASSPYGPGKNSPLHF.

J is TRBJ2-7 and V is TRBV27, with a weak D call TRBD1 (6 bases). This CDR3 comprises 16 residues. The germline V gene encodes CDR1 MNHEY and CDR2 SMNVEV (reference sequence). V was cut by 3 bases and J by 2 bases, with 17 bases left in between. The CDR3 nucleotides are TGTGCCAGCAGTTTTTCCGCCCGGGACAACCCCTACGAGCAGTACTTC. As protein: CASSFSARDNPYEQYF.

The V and J genes are TRBV25-1 and TRBJ1-1; D ambiguous. The CDR3 covers 15 residues. Per germline, CDR1 MGHDK and CDR2 SYGVNS. Trimming took 4 bases from V and 1 from J, leaving 13 bases between them. The CDR3 DNA reads TGTGCCAGCAGTGCTGGACCTATGTCGAACACTGAAGCTTTCTTT. Encoded protein: CASSAGPMSNTEAFF.

The chain uses TRBV15 and TRBJ1-2; D not resolved. CDR3 length: 17 amino acids. Germline CDR1 LNHNV, CDR2 YYDKDF (reference sequence). Between the trimmed V and J ends, which lost 7 bases and 1 base, there was a span of 22 bases. The CDR3 DNA sequence: TGTGCCACCACCGACCCCGGTGGGGTGAGGAGTAACTATGGCTACACCTTC. Translated, it gives CATTDPGGVRSNYGYTF.

This clonotype was counted between two and nine times. The V call is TRBV6-1, the J call TRBJ1-6; TRBD1 is a possible D gene (5 bases). Deletions cut 2 bases from V and 7 bases from J, with 12 bases between. The germline V gene encodes CDR1 MNHNS and CDR2 SASEGT. The CDR3 spans 15 residues. Here the CDR3 DNA reads TGTGCCAGCAGTGAACGTCCGCAGGGAAATTCACCCCTCCACTTT. Translation: CASSERPQGNSPLHF.